Below, 18 T cell receptor beta chains from the same sample are listed, as sequenced in a study of blood T cell repertoires in COVID-19. Profiling relied on immunoSEQ multiplex PCR, and the TCRdb table lists in-frame clones only, not all of them. The repertoire includes about 500,000 clones, around 90% of them detected once, and around 0.7% sits in the top ten. The sequencing input was PBMCs or T cells enriched from blood (not recorded which). The receptors stem from a woman aged 18 to 35 who had recovered from COVID-19.

V and J are TRBV20-1 and TRBJ2-3; 8 bases fit TRBD2. Germline V gene sequence: CDR1 DFQATT, CDR2 SNEGSKA (reference sequence). The junction had 7 bases not matched to a gene; V was cut back by 3 bases and J by 5 bases. The CDR3 runs to 14 residues. DNA for the CDR3: TGCAGTGCTAGTGAAGCGGGGGTGGGAGATACGCAGTATTTT. It translates to CSASEAGVGDTQYF.

The chain combines TRBV3-1 (or the pseudogene TRBV3-2) with TRBJ1-4; the D gene is possibly TRBD1 (6 bases). V gave up 4 bases and J gave up 12 bases, with 15 bases separating them. The CDR3 sequence is 13 residues long. Germline assignment: CDR1 LGHDT and CDR2 YNNKEL (reference sequence). CDR3 sequence: CASSPYQQGQLFF. CDR3 nucleotide sequence: TGTGCCAGCAGCCCGTACCAACAGGGTCAACTGTTTTTT.

The V and J genes are TRBV12-5 and TRBJ1-2; D unclear. Germline assignment: CDR1 LGHNT and CDR2 FRNRAP. The CDR3 has 13 amino acids. V lost 6 bases to trimming and J lost 2 bases, with 10 bases between them. The CDR3 nucleotides read TGTGCTAGTGGCTCGGGAGGGAACTATGGCTACACCTTC. It codes for CASGSGGNYGYTF.

J is TRBJ1-3 and V is TRBV5-1; D unclear. V gave up 0 bases and J gave up 0 bases, with 10 bases separating them. Germline CDR1 SGHRS, CDR2 YFSETQ. The CDR3 covers 16 residues. This CDR3 is CASSLDAISSGNTIYF. The CDR3 DNA reads as TGCGCCAGCAGCTTGGATGCGATTAGCTCTGGAAACACCATATATTTT.

A single count supports this clone. The V call is TRBV19, the J call TRBJ2-1; the match to TRBD1 covers 9 bases. CDR1 and CDR2 (germline): LNHDA, SQIVND (reference sequence). V lost 0 bases, J lost 4 bases, and 4 bases stayed unmatched. The CDR3 runs to 16 residues. The CDR3 sequence: CASSIEGQGQYNEQFF. The DNA of the CDR3 is TGTGCCAGTAGTATAGAAGGACAGGGGCAATACAATGAGCAGTTCTTC.

The gene calls are TRBV15 and TRBJ2-3, with D possibly being TRBD1 (6 bases). The germline V gene encodes CDR1 LNHNV and CDR2 YYDKDF (reference sequence). This CDR3 is built from 17 residues. Trimming removed 5 bases from V and 0 bases from J, with 18 bases in between. The CDR3 nucleotides read TGTGCCACCAGCCCGACAGGCACCCTTACTAGCACAGATACGCAGTATTTT. Encoded protein: CATSPTGTLTSTDTQYF.

CDR3 sequence reads: CASEQEGSSPLHF. CDR3 nucleotide sequence: TGTGCCAGCGAACAGGAGGGTAGTTCACCCCTCCACTTT. The V call is TRBV25-1, the J call TRBJ1-6; a possible D gene is TRBD1 (5 bases). The CDR3 is made up of 13 amino acids. V was pared by 8 bases and J by 9 bases, with 14 bases between. CDR1 MGHDK and CDR2 SYGVNS come from the germline V gene.

A word on this clone: Compared with germline, one end of the junction differs, possibly owing to a read error. The chain is built from TRBV2 and TRBJ2-3; unclear D gene. From germline, CDR1 is SNHLY and CDR2 FYNNEI. CDR3 size: 12 residues. The CDR3 DNA is TGTGCCAGCAGAGCCCGCACGGATACGCAGTATTTT. Its translation: CASRARTDTQYF.

The genes are TRBV30 and TRBJ2-2, with a tentative D call TRBD2 (6 bases). The V gene's germline CDR1 is GTSNPN and CDR2 SVGIG (reference sequence). The CDR3 runs 14 residues. Deletions cut 2 bases from V and 2 bases from J, with 9 bases between. CDR3 loop: CAWSIGGNTGELFF. In nucleotides, the CDR3 is TGTGCCTGGAGTATCGGGGGTAACACCGGGGAGCTGTTTTTT.

The rearrangement links TRBV6-2 or TRBV6-3 to TRBJ2-7; 7 bases match TRBD1. The CDR3 length is 16 residues. The germline gives CDR1 MNHEY, CDR2 SVGEGT. V shed 6 bases, J shed 7 bases, and the junction held 18 bases outside the gene matches. Here the CDR3 reads CASSYTTTGAVKEQYF. Written as DNA, the CDR3 is TGTGCCAGCAGCTATACGACTACAGGGGCGGTGAAGGAGCAGTACTTC.

As regards this clone: The junction shows a germline mismatch at one end, possibly a read error. The chain couples TRBV7-7 to TRBJ1-1, with a weak D call TRBD1 (5 bases). Germline assignment: CDR1 SSHAT and CDR2 FNYEAQ (reference sequence). The CDR3 is 14 amino acids. CDR3 sequence reads: CASSHTWGETEAFF. CDR3 nucleotide sequence: TGTGCTAGCAGCCACACCTGGGGGGAAACTGAAGCTTTCTTT. Variable domain in full (rest from reference TRBV7-7 and TRBJ1-1): GAGVSQSPRYKVTKRGQDVTLRCDPISSHATLYWYQQALGQGPEFLTYFNYEAQPDKSGLPSDRFSAERPEGSISTLTIQRTEQRDSAMYRCASSHTWGETEAFFGQGTRLTVV.

For this clone: The sample carries other DNA sequences with the same CDR3. The chain couples TRBV6-5 to TRBJ1-2, with a weak D call TRBD1 (5 bases). Germline CDR1 reads MNHEY; CDR2 reads SVGAGI. V lost 6 bases to trimming and J lost 1 base, with 9 bases between them. The CDR3 spans 13 residues. The CDR3 bases are TGTGCCAGCAGCAGAGACAGTAACTATGGCTACACCTTC. Residues: CASSRDSNYGYTF.

CDR3 region: CASSPVGGQGARSEKLFF. CDR3 coding DNA: TGTGCCAGCTCCCCGGTGGGGGGACAGGGGGCGCGGAGTGAAAAACTGTTTTTT. This sequence joins TRBV27 and TRBJ1-4; 12 bases agree with TRBD1. The germline gives CDR1 MNHEY, CDR2 SMNVEV (reference sequence). V was pared by 8 bases and J by 7 bases, with 17 bases of the junction left unmatched. CDR3 length equals 18 residues.

The V call is TRBV19, the J call TRBJ1-1; 7 bases are a match to TRBD1. This CDR3 contains 14 residues. V dropped 6 bases and J dropped 1; count of bases not matched to a gene: 5. Germline values: CDR1 LNHDA, CDR2 SQIVND (reference sequence). CDR3 nucleotides: TGTGCCAGTAGCGGACAGGCCCCGAACACTGAAGCTTTCTTT. Encoded protein: CASSGQAPNTEAFF.

V usage is TRBV19 and J usage is TRBJ1-4; D gene uncertain. The germline gives CDR1 LNHDA, CDR2 SQIVND (reference sequence). This CDR3 has 16 amino acids. The V gene lost 3 bases and the J gene lost 4 bases, with 15 bases spanning the gap. CDR3 in amino acids: CASSMVGDRVNEKLFF. CDR3 sequence (DNA): TGTGCCAGTAGTATGGTCGGGGATCGGGTTAATGAAAAACTGTTTTTT.

This chain connects TRBV3-1 (or the pseudogene TRBV3-2) to TRBJ1-4; D unclear. V was trimmed by 4 bases and J by 7 bases, leaving 19 bases between them. This CDR3 has 16 amino acids. Per germline, CDR1 LGHDT and CDR2 YNNKEL (reference sequence). The CDR3 DNA follows: TGTGCCAGCAGCCTCCTCGGAGAGGTAACGGGTGAAAAACTGTTTTTT. This sequence encodes CASSLLGEVTGEKLFF.

The chain employs TRBV27 and TRBJ1-1; tentatively, D is TRBD1 (6 bases). There are 14 residues in the CDR3. CDR1 MNHEY and CDR2 SMNVEV come from the germline V gene (reference sequence). The V end was cut by 6 bases, the J end by 7 bases, with 18 bases between. The CDR3 DNA reads as TGTGCCAGCAGCCCGACAGGATCTTTGGTTGAAGCTTTCTTT. It yields the protein CASSPTGSLVEAFF.

This chain uses TRBV6-6 with TRBJ1-5; TRBD1 aligns across 7 bases. Germline CDR1 MNHNY, CDR2 SVGAGI (reference sequence). The CDR3 covers 14 residues. After removal of 6 bases from V and 4 bases from J, the junction contained 6 bases not matched to a gene. The CDR3 here is CASSDRADNQPQHF. The DNA for the CDR3 is TGTGCCAGCAGCGACAGGGCCGATAATCAGCCCCAGCATTTT.